This T cell receptor beta chain originates from a study of cytomegalovirus exposure and HLA in healthy donors. CDR3 size: 15 residues. After removal of 4 bases from V and 3 bases from J, the junction contained 8 bases not matched to a gene. The germline gives CDR1 SGHTA, CDR2 FQGNSA. In regard to this clone: The antigen is unknown.

Study findings and constraints: Donors were assumed by presence/absence analyses to have roughly uniform sequencing depth. A later analysis by the authors found several of the most significant clusters apparently linked to common viral pathogens.

Researchers ran the PCR with 60 Vbeta and 13 Jbeta primers. Using immunoSEQ multiplex PCR, the repertoire was profiled, and TCRdb retains in-frame clones only, with some absent. This repertoire shows tens of thousands of clones, less than 75% found once; its top ten account for roughly 9.1%. The chain combines TRBV7-2 with TRBJ2-7, with 8 bases identical to TRBD1. This clonotype was obtained from a man aged 35 to 55 in good health and CMV-seropositive. Sequenced input: PBMCs. CDR3 residues: CASSSRGQGRYEQYF. DNA of the CDR3: TGTGCCAGCAGCTCGCGCGGACAGGGTCGCTACGAGCAGTACTTC.